The clone carrying this T cell receptor beta chain was seen just once. Antigen: not known. The repertoire was sequenced with immunoSEQ multiplex PCR; TCRdb's copy has only in-frame clones and lacks some. Of some 97,000 clones in the sample, more than 85% are singletons; the top ten hold around 0.86%. This entry comes from a study of graft-versus-host responses after intestinal transplantation. Study summary: Once they had received anti-thymocyte globulin induction, all recipients took tacrolimus and steroids for roughly three years.

The length of the CDR3 is 12 residues. V shed 8 bases and J shed 3 bases, with 11 bases lying between them. Germline CDR1 reads MNHNS; CDR2 reads SASEGT. Study-level results: Levels of circulating GvH clones at their peak were associated with early post-transplant HvG declines.

The chain carries TRBV6-1 and TRBJ2-7; D is undetermined. Sequences were derived from unstimulated CD4+ T cells sorted from spleen or lymph node cells, sampled before transplant. The clonotype originates from a human donor who was the organ donor for an intestinal transplant. CDR3 region: CASHSRFYEQYF. The CDR3 DNA reads as TGTGCCAGCCATTCGCGGTTCTACGAGCAGTACTTC.